Listed below are T cell receptor beta chains from one sample, sequenced in a study of blood T cell repertoires in COVID-19. TCRdb's table, derived via immunoSEQ multiplex PCR, lists solely in-frame clones and lacks some. The sample gives some 68,000 clones, around 91% of which show up once; 2.5% to 3% is in the top ten. Sequences were obtained from peripheral blood. The receptors stem from a man between 50 and 59 years old with acute or convalescent COVID-19. Each CDR3 is given with its conserved first and last residue. The order of the fields is clone size, J gene, V gene, CDR3 protein. Clone size is shown for a subset of rows, as once, few, many or a class of expanded clone.

clone size: .
J gene: TRBJ2-1
V gene: TRBV10-2
CDR3 protein: CASRGTSGSDEQFF

clone size: .
J gene: TRBJ1-5
V gene: TRBV19
CDR3 protein: CASRRTARLNQPQHF

clone size: .
J gene: TRBJ1-3
V gene: TRBV3-1/TRBV3-2
CDR3 protein: CASSQTYSGNTIYF

clone size: .
J gene: TRBJ1-2
V gene: TRBV5-1
CDR3 protein: CASSGSKTGTYGYTF

clone size: .
J gene: TRBJ1-4
V gene: TRBV5-8
CDR3 protein: CASSFATGDEKLFF

clone size: once
J gene: TRBJ2-3
V gene: TRBV11-3
CDR3 protein: CASSRNGASGGTDTQYF

clone size: .
J gene: TRBJ2-3
V gene: TRBV6-5
CDR3 protein: CASSYSASGITDTQYF

clone size: .
J gene: TRBJ1-5
V gene: TRBV12-3/TRBV12-4
CDR3 protein: CASSFARGQPQHF

clone size: .
J gene: TRBJ2-1
V gene: TRBV24-1
CDR3 protein: CATSDFAGDSSGEQFF

clone size: .
J gene: TRBJ2-1
V gene: TRBV6-2/TRBV6-3
CDR3 protein: CASSYSALGHQMGNEQFF

clone size: .
J gene: TRBJ1-5
V gene: TRBV10-3
CDR3 protein: CAIRDSINQPQHF

clone size: .
J gene: TRBJ2-1
V gene: TRBV24-1
CDR3 protein: CATSDPGRAAYNEQFF

clone size: .
J gene: TRBJ2-5
V gene: TRBV5-5
CDR3 protein: CASSLGASGKETQYF

clone size: .
J gene: TRBJ2-5
V gene: TRBV28
CDR3 protein: CASSLEGKTQYF

clone size: .
J gene: TRBJ2-4
V gene: TRBV12-1
CDR3 protein: CASSPGGELAKNIQYF

clone size: .
J gene: TRBJ1-2
V gene: TRBV27
CDR3 protein: CASSLRQGDSGYTF

clone size: .
J gene: TRBJ2-1
V gene: TRBV24-1
CDR3 protein: CATSDYLAGKNNEQFF

clone size: once
J gene: TRBJ2-5
V gene: TRBV24-1
CDR3 protein: CATRDNQETQYF

clone size: .
J gene: TRBJ1-1
V gene: TRBV5-4
CDR3 protein: CASSEYRGGTEAFF

clone size: .
J gene: TRBJ1-2
V gene: TRBV24-1
CDR3 protein: CATSDPGILGYGYTF

clone size: .
J gene: TRBJ1-2
V gene: TRBV3-1/TRBV3-2
CDR3 protein: CASSQRSGVNYGYTF

clone size: .
J gene: TRBJ2-1
V gene: TRBV7-9
CDR3 protein: CASSLASGGRNEQFF

clone size: .
J gene: TRBJ1-2
V gene: TRBV7-9
CDR3 protein: CASSLEVPTLYGYTF

clone size: .
J gene: TRBJ2-2
V gene: TRBV9
CDR3 protein: CASRPPSGNTGELFF

clone size: once
J gene: TRBJ1-5
V gene: TRBV30
CDR3 protein: CAWSMKGNQPQHF

clone size: once
J gene: TRBJ2-3
V gene: TRBV30
CDR3 protein: CAWSWPSTDTQYF

clone size: .
J gene: TRBJ2-1
V gene: TRBV7-2
CDR3 protein: CASSQDSSSYNEQFF

clone size: .
J gene: TRBJ2-1
V gene: TRBV18
CDR3 protein: CASSPPLGTSSTGEQFF

clone size: .
J gene: TRBJ2-3
V gene: TRBV23-1
CDR3 protein: CASSQGFSGRVWSADTQYF

clone size: .
J gene: TRBJ2-3
V gene: TRBV9
CDR3 protein: CASSRQEGGLAGGGTDTQYF

clone size: .
J gene: TRBJ1-2
V gene: TRBV3-1/TRBV3-2
CDR3 protein: CASSQTGSYGYTF

clone size: .
J gene: TRBJ2-2
V gene: TRBV7-9
CDR3 protein: CASPRPPGFRSSGELFF

clone size: .
J gene: TRBJ2-5
V gene: TRBV11-2
CDR3 protein: CASSFGLAGLETQYF

clone size: .
J gene: TRBJ2-3
V gene: TRBV24-1
CDR3 protein: CATSDPGQGATDTQYF

clone size: .
J gene: TRBJ1-1
V gene: TRBV5-4
CDR3 protein: CASSGGTWAPEAFF

clone size: .
J gene: TRBJ2-1
V gene: TRBV7-2
CDR3 protein: CASSAQRGLGEQFF

clone size: .
J gene: TRBJ2-1
V gene: TRBV6-5
CDR3 protein: CASSSDRSSYNEQFF

clone size: .
J gene: TRBJ2-1
V gene: TRBV12-3/TRBV12-4
CDR3 protein: CASSFAGGNEQFF

clone size: .
J gene: TRBJ1-2
V gene: TRBV28
CDR3 protein: CASSLGQGVGYTF

clone size: .
J gene: TRBJ2-3
V gene: TRBV9
CDR3 protein: CASSVGGLATTDTQYF

clone size: .
J gene: TRBJ2-7
V gene: TRBV29-1
CDR3 protein: CSVVARGTYEQYF

clone size: .
J gene: TRBJ2-7
V gene: TRBV11-2
CDR3 protein: CASSLDLSYEQYF

clone size: once
J gene: TRBJ1-5
V gene: TRBV28
CDR3 protein: CTTRAGGSNQPQHF

clone size: .
J gene: TRBJ1-2
V gene: TRBV28
CDR3 protein: CASSFLEERDGYTF

clone size: .
J gene: TRBJ2-1
V gene: TRBV7-9
CDR3 protein: CASRAGTSGSPSSYNEQFF